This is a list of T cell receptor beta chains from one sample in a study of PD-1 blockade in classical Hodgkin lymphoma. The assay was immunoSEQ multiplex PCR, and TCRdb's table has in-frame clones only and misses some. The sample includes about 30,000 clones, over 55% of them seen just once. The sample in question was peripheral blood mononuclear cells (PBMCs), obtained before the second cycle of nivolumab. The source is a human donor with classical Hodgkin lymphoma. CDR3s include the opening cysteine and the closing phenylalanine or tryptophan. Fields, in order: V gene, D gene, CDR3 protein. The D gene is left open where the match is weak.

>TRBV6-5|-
CASSPGETQYF
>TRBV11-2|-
CASSLDQGNTDEQFF
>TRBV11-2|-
CASSLDTQETQYF
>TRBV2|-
CASMGPTKNIQYF
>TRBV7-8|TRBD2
CASSWGPPAGGHNEQFF
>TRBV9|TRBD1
CASSVGTGDLGTEAFF
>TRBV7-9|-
CASSSGVTDNEQFF
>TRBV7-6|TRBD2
CASSPVAGGADTQYF
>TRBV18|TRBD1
CASSPWTGEDYGYTF
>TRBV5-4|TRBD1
CASSLAVGGWGTEAFF
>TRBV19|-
CASVDGPSGANVLTF
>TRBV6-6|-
CASSGDGSQAEQYF
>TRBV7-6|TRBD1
CASSSRTGLNYGYTF
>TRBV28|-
CASSLVGVKLGNQPQHF
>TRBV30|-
CAWSVSRVRTNEKLFF
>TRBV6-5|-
CASSTGPRSTEAFF
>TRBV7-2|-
CASSRLETTIYF
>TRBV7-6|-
CPSSLGGGAEQFF
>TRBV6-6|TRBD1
CASGRQGMNTEAFF
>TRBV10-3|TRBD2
CAIRELAGVTNEQFF
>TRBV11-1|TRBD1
CASSLWTGNEQFF
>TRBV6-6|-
CANPELLKVPSYGYTF
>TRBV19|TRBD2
CASTGTSGRTGEQFF
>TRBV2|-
CASSGGQGNQPQHF
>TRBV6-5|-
CASSPLGGSNQPQHF
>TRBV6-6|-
CASRQVSSYNEQFF
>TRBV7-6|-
CASTSPGEDYEQYF
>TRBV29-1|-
CSVRGDGSYGYTF
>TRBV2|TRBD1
CAGDREEDTIYF
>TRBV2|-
CASSEDYYEQYF
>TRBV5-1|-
CASSYVSGSRDTEAFF
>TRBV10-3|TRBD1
CAISEGVTGLSYEQYF
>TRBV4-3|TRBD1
CASSQGQGAHYEQYF
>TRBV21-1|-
CASSKVVGQSSGNTIYF
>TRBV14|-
CASSQPDSYNEQFF
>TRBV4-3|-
CASSSRGGVPEAFF
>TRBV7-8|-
CASTSGGEHEKLFF
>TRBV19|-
CASRNLGGRLTEAFF
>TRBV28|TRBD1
CASSLQGAREKLFF
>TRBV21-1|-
CAGYTTGESGYTF
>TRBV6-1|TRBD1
CASSEGQGTRYNSPLHF
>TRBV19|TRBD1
CASSPRQGLSEQYF
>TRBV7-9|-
CASSSYPGGKYGYTF
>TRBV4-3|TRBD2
CASSQGPAYTASGGDTQYF
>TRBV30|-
CAWSVRAGANVLTF
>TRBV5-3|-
CARSMQQGNTGELFF
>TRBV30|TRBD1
CAWSRGSNSGNTIYF
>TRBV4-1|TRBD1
CASSQGPGTDYGYTF
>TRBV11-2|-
CASGLGGGGADTQYF
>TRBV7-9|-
CASSLVGVPTGELFF